Here is one T cell receptor (beta chain) with its context. These data are taken from a study of shared clonotypes between healthy human individuals. Method: immunoSEQ multiplex PCR; TCRdb's copy keeps in-frame clones and lacks some. Of 2,500,000 or so clones listed, roughly 92% are singletons. V was clipped by 2 bases and J by 0 bases, with 8 bases between them. Germline values: CDR1 GTSNPN, CDR2 SVGIG (reference sequence). The CDR3 has 14 amino acids. Sequences were obtained from naive CD4+ T cells from PBMCs. Subset meaning: CD45RA+ positively selected. The sequence derives from a man between 18 and 35 years old in good health. Some clones in this sample may be carry-over from other donors' samples. The V and J genes are TRBV30 and TRBJ2-1; the D gene could be TRBD1 or TRBD2 (6 bases each). The CDR3 is CAWSRGLSYNEQFF. The DNA of the CDR3 is TGTGCCTGGAGTCGGGGGCTCTCCTACAATGAGCAGTTCTTC.